This T cell receptor (beta chain) was sequenced during a study of cytotoxic CD8 clonotypes in ibrutinib-treated CLL (dated by TCRdb to 2020 to 2022). In the study overall: The cohort was composed of under 12 relapsed/refractory and roughly 14 treatment-naive patients; IGHV unmutated status was identified in roughly 18 patients. Samples averaged 255,043 productive templates and 90,000 to 95,000 productive rearrangements. Responses were partial in around 25 patients and complete in 2; after median about 5.5 years follow-up, roughly 14 stayed in remission and roughly twelve progressed. Cryopreserved peripheral blood mononuclear cells were collected before treatment, at response, and at either disease progression or sustained remission. Longitudinal samples were obtainable from about 30% of the roughly 90 participants in the trial. The response samples were drawn at a median of roughly eleven months into treatment, with a range of about 6 to 40 months. Patients were still on ibrutinib when every remission and progressive disease sample was collected.

Each clonotype received, on average, about 10x coverage in deep resolution sequencing performed on a MiSeq, where the target depth lay between 1 in 1 million and 1 in 200,000 T cells. The immunoSEQ hsTCRB Kit was used to generate the TCR beta libraries. The study's own analysis went as follows. ImmunoSEQ Data Assistant and ImmunoSEQ Analyzer were used for data analysis, and V, D and J genes were assigned according to IMGT definitions. Clonality, with values ranging from 0 to 1, was calculated as one minus the normalized Shannon entropy of productive rearrangement frequencies. Public clonotype analysis was restricted to overrepresented clonotypes comprising at least 0.05% of each patient's repertoire. Around 13 age-matched healthy donor repertoires from immuneACCESS were used as controls for clonality. The clones in this table, taken by TCRdb from immuneACCESS, are in-frame only. Not every clone is retained; where verified, under half of the shortfall comes from an unresolved V gene, and the cause of the rest is unknown. V and J calls and clone size come straight from that table; D and trimming were deduced from the DNA. The sample contains about 200,000 clones, approximately 68% of them found a single time. Roughly 13% of the sample lies in the top ten.

Paper-wide results and their limitations: Public clonotypes were rare and either shrank or stayed stable during treatment, and the rise in clonality at ibrutinib response reflected expansion of private clonotypes. At ibrutinib response clonality went up, during sustained remission it held steady, and at progression it dropped back toward baseline. Sampling times were not matched between patients in sustained remission and patients whose disease was progressing, and lymph node repertoires were not examined. Baseline clonality was found to be higher than that of age-matched healthy donors and was strongly correlated with circulating CD8+ T-cell counts.

A few counts support this clone. No antigen is known for it. Per-base qualities were not stored, and no clone one base away is much larger. The time point tag for this specimen amounts to: approximately 2 years on ibrutinib. For TCR beta library preparation, roughly 2 micrograms of genomic DNA was extracted from cryopreserved PBMCs. High-throughput TCR beta sequencing was performed on longitudinal blood samples from CLL patients receiving ibrutinib monotherapy. The patients took part in an open-label, single-center phase 2 trial of ibrutinib monotherapy. V loses 5 bases of germline sequence and J loses 7 bases, and the interval between the two ends is 15 bases. The germline V gene provides CDR1 SGHVS and CDR2 FQNEAQ. Its CDR3 holds 13 amino acids, cysteine through phenylalanine. The only DNA kept is the CDR3, 39 bases in frame from the first base.

Recombination joined TRBV7-8 with TRBJ2-7; TRBD2 is perhaps the D gene, given 5 matching bases. The input for sequencing was PBMCs, taken after 24 months of ibrutinib treatment. This clonotype originated in a human donor with chronic lymphocytic leukemia. In nucleotide form, the sequence is TGTGCCAGCAGCCTGGACCGGAGAGGGGAGCAGTACTTC. This yields the protein CASSLDRRGEQYF.